Listed here is a single T cell receptor beta chain. Here immunoSEQ multiplex PCR was the method, and the copy in TCRdb shows in-frame clones only, minus some. The sample carries tens of thousands of clones, 85% recorded once. The data stem from a study of glioma-infiltrating T cells after dendritic cell vaccination. The material sequenced was blood, taken before dendritic cell vaccination. The source is a human donor with glioblastoma.

The chain's CDR3 is CASSADRGPGELFF. Here the CDR3 DNA reads TGTGCCAGCAGCGCCGACAGGGGGCCTGGGGAGCTGTTTTTT. J is TRBJ2-2 and V is TRBV7-3, with 10 bases lining up with TRBD1. Germline CDR1 reads SGHTA; CDR2 reads FQGTGA. J was trimmed by 8 bases and V by 5 bases; bases with no gene match: 5. CDR3 length: 14 residues.